This entry lists 29 T cell receptor beta chains sequenced from one sample in a study of Graves' ophthalmopathy and Graves' hyperthyroidism. Using RNA transcripts, the TCR beta CDR3 regions were amplified. A first-round RT-PCR used HTBI primers, followed by a second-round multiplex PCR. TCRdb ran MiXCR on the multiplex PCR reads and lists one entry per CDR3 protein. Of a few hundred thousand distinct CDR3 sequences in the sample, approximately 37% are singletons; the top ten hold around 4%. What was sequenced was peripheral blood or thyroid tissue (not recorded which). These receptors all come from an adult man with Graves' hyperthyroidism.

This clonotype was seen repeatedly, ten times or more. V and J are TRBV16 and TRBJ1-1; TRBD1 agrees at 7 bases. This CDR3 comprises 15 residues. Per the germline V gene, CDR1 is KGHSY and CDR2 is FQNENV. The junction had 8 bases not matched to a gene; V was cut back by 0 bases and J by 7 bases. The CDR3 nucleotides read TGTGCCAGCAGCCAATCAGCAGGGGGATTGGGTGAAGCTTTCTTT. This translates into CASSQSAGGLGEAFF.

This clonotype is a singleton in its sample. J is TRBJ2-7 and V is TRBV10-3; 7 positions agree with TRBD2. With the DNA end fitting TRBJ2-1 better, the J assignment may be wrong. The germline CDR1 and CDR2 sequences are ENHRY and SYGVKD. The CDR3 totals 13 residues. The CDR3 sequence: CASTPRRGNEQFF. CDR3 bases: TGTGCCAGCACTCCTCGGCGGGGGAATGAGCAGTTCTTC.

This clonotype came up many times. The chain recombines TRBV4-1 with TRBJ2-5; perhaps TRBD1 as D (6 bases). This CDR3 comprises 17 residues. V lost 4 bases, J lost 4 bases, and 22 bases lay in between. Germline values: CDR1 MGHRA, CDR2 YSYEKL. The CDR3 DNA sequence: TGCGCCAGCAGCCGCATTTTCAGGGGCAGAAGGGGAGAGACCCAGTACTTC. Residues: CASSRIFRGRRGETQYF.

J is TRBJ1-1 and V is TRBV5-4; 12 nucleotides align to TRBD1. CDR3 size: 15 residues. Per germline, CDR1 SGHNT and CDR2 YYREEE (reference sequence). Trimming cost V 4 bases and J 4 bases; bases outside gene matches: 5. The CDR3 protein is CASSTGTGGGTEAFF. The CDR3 coding sequence is TGTGCCAGCAGCACCGGGACAGGGGGCGGCACTGAAGCTTTCTTT.

This clonotype was counted many times. DNA of the CDR3: TGTGCCAGCAGCGTAGGTCCCCCTACGGGACAGGGTCGAAGGGATGGCTACACCTTC. Translating it yields CASSVGPPTGQGRRDGYTF. The rearrangement joins TRBV9 to TRBJ1-2, with 9 bases lining up with TRBD1. The CDR3 loop spans 19 amino acids. CDR1 and CDR2 from the germline V gene are SGDLS and YYNGEE. V was pared by 0 bases and J by 6 bases, with 18 bases of the junction left unmatched.

This clonotype was detected a few times. CDR3 DNA sequence: TGTGCCAGCAGCTCTAGCGGAAAGGTTTACGAGCAGTACTTC. Its translation: CASSSSGKVYEQYF. The gene calls are TRBV7-2 and TRBJ2-7; 7 positions agree with TRBD2. After removal of 4 bases from V and 4 bases from J, the junction contained 7 bases not matched to a gene. Germline V gives CDR1 SGHTA, CDR2 FQGNSA. This CDR3 has 14 residues.

V usage is TRBV2 and J usage is TRBJ2-3, with 15 nucleotides matching TRBD2. The CDR3 sequence is 15 residues long. Germline V lookup: CDR1 SNHLY, CDR2 FYNNEI. V dropped 6 bases and J dropped 5; count of bases not matched to a gene: 3. CDR3 region: CASSQGLAGGDTQYF. The DNA of the CDR3 is TGTGCCAGCAGCCAGGGACTAGCGGGAGGAGATACGCAGTATTTT.

The chain employs TRBV29-1 and TRBJ2-1; D is unclear. The germline V gene has CDR1 SQVTM and CDR2 ANQGSEA. This CDR3 is built from 11 residues. V lost 1 base, J lost 6 bases, and 4 bases lay in between. CDR3 DNA sequence: TGCAGCGTTGAAGGGTTCAATGAGCAGTTCTTC. Its protein is CSVEGFNEQFF.

This clonotype came up a few times. The chain employs TRBV2 and TRBJ2-7, with D perhaps TRBD2 (5 bases). The CDR3 length is 12 residues. V was cut by 7 bases and J by 3 bases, with 10 bases left in between. From germline, CDR1 is SNHLY and CDR2 FYNNEI. CDR3 protein: CASNGGLYEQYF. As DNA, the CDR3 is TGTGCCAGCAACGGAGGACTCTACGAGCAGTACTTC.

CDR3 in DNA: TGTGCCAGCAGCTTAGATTTTATAGCGGGGACAGAAAGCTATGGCTACACCTTC. Translation gives CASSLDFIAGTESYGYTF. The chain recombines TRBV11-2 with TRBJ1-2, with 7 bases that match TRBD1. The CDR3 is 18 amino acids. Germline CDR1 is SGHAT and CDR2 is FQNNGV. Trimming took 0 bases from V and 4 from J; bases not matched to a gene: 14. The variable domain in full, with the rest retrieved from reference TRBV11-2 and TRBJ1-2, is EAGVAQSPRYKIIEKRQSVAFWCNPISGHATLYWYQQILGQGPKLLIQFQNNGVVDDSQLPKDRFSAERLKGVDSTLKIQPAKLEDSAVYLCASSLDFIAGTESYGYTFGSGTRLTVV.

In its sample, this clonotype was seen once. A clone one base away is much larger, so this may be a read error. The gene calls are TRBV7-7 and TRBJ1-5, with D perhaps matching TRBD1 (5 bases). Germline CDR1 and CDR2: SSHAT and FNYEAQ (reference sequence). The CDR3 spans 15 residues. The CDR3 reads CASSERAGTNQLQHF. The CDR3 bases are TGTGCCAGCAGTGAACGGGCGGGGACTAATCAGCTCCAGCATTTT.

The genes are TRBV10-3 and TRBJ1-1; no clear D. Germline V gene sequence: CDR1 ENHRY, CDR2 SYGVKD. The V and J ends lost 6 bases and 4 bases respectively, with 21 bases between them. There are 16 residues in the CDR3. The CDR3 loop reads CAIRSSGSGESTEAFF. CDR3 DNA: TGTGCCATCAGAAGTAGCGGGAGTGGTGAGAGCACTGAAGCTTTCTTT.

This clonotype was seen ten or more times. The gene calls are TRBV7-9 and TRBJ1-1, with 10 positions matching TRBD1. Looked up from germline, CDR1 is SEHNR and CDR2 is FQNEAQ (reference sequence). Trimming at V came to 4 bases and at J to 4 bases, leaving 3 bases not matched to a gene. The CDR3 covers 14 residues. CDR3 protein: CASSSGQGFTEAFF. The CDR3, as DNA: TGTGCCAGCAGCTCGGGACAGGGGTTCACTGAAGCTTTCTTT.

The chain links TRBV7-9 to TRBJ1-6; D gene uncertain. The CDR3 loop spans 14 amino acids. Germline values: CDR1 SEHNR, CDR2 FQNEAQ (reference sequence). The ends were cut back, 7 bases at V and 5 bases at J, with 12 bases in the middle. The CDR3 is CASTKGSDNSPLHF. The CDR3, as DNA: TGTGCCAGCACCAAAGGATCTGATAATTCACCCCTCCACTTT.

The chain joins TRBV20-1 to TRBJ2-7; tentatively, D is TRBD2 (6 bases). Germline V gene data show CDR1 as DFQATT and CDR2 as SNEGSKA (reference sequence). CDR3 length: 16 amino acids. V gave up 0 bases and J gave up 1 base, with 16 bases separating them. The CDR3 reads CSARDLLGGRSYEQYF. The CDR3 DNA is TGCAGTGCTAGAGATCTCCTCGGGGGTAGATCCTACGAGCAGTACTTC.

This clonotype was detected only once. This sequence joins TRBV7-9 and TRBJ2-7, with 9 bases that match TRBD1. This CDR3 has 13 residues. CDR1 and CDR2 from the germline V gene are SEHNR and FQNEAQ (reference sequence). V was pared by 5 bases and J by 5 bases, with 4 bases of the junction left unmatched. The CDR3 coding sequence is TGTGCCAGCAGCACACAGGGGGCTGACGAGCAGTACTTC. It specifies CASSTQGADEQYF. Complete variable domain (other parts from reference TRBV7-9 and TRBJ2-7): DTGVSQNPRHKITKRGQNVTFRCDPISEHNRLYWYRQTLGQGPEFLTYFQNEAQLEKSRLLSDRFSAERPKGSFSTLEIQRTEQGDSAMYLCASSTQGADEQYFGPGTRLTVT.

Ten or more counts support this clonotype. This chain connects TRBV29-1 to TRBJ2-7; D is undetermined. Deletions cut 2 bases from V and 0 bases from J, with 8 bases between. Looked up from germline, CDR1 is SQVTM and CDR2 is ANQGSEA. The CDR3 covers 13 residues. The CDR3 loop reads CSVESASSYEQYF. CDR3 bases: TGCAGCGTTGAATCGGCCAGCTCCTACGAGCAGTACTTC.

As concerns this clonotype: A much larger clone is a single base away; this may be a read error. This chain joins TRBV12-3 or TRBV12-4 and TRBJ1-5; a weak D match, TRBD1 (5 bases). CDR3 length: 14 residues. CDR3 region: CASSFVGRDQPPHF. In nucleotides, the CDR3 is TGTGCCAGCAGTTTTGTGGGCAGGGACCAGCCCCCGCATTTT.

This clonotype was seen at least ten times. The chain uses TRBV7-9 and TRBJ2-6, with D perhaps TRBD1 or TRBD2 (5 bases each). The CDR3 runs to 16 residues. Germline assignment: CDR1 SEHNR and CDR2 FQNEAQ (reference sequence). V gave up 5 bases and J gave up 4 bases, with 15 bases separating them. The CDR3 is CASSLGAGKGANVLTF. CDR3 sequence (DNA): TGTGCCAGCAGCCTCGGGGCGGGTAAAGGGGCCAACGTCCTGACTTTC. Based on the CDR3 plus reference TRBV7-9 and TRBJ2-6, the full variable domain is DTGVSQNPRHKITKRGQNVTFRCDPISEHNRLYWYRQTLGQGPEFLTYFQNEAQLEKSRLLSDRFSAERPKGSFSTLEIQRTEQGDSAMYLCASSLGAGKGANVLTFGAGSRLTVL.

This clonotype occurred many times. The rearrangement joins TRBV4-1 to TRBJ2-5; no clear D gene. Germline V gene lookup returns CDR1 MGHRA and CDR2 YSYEKL. This CDR3 is built from 14 residues. The V end was cut by 0 bases, the J end by 2 bases, with 7 bases between. CDR3 nucleotides: TGCGCCAGCAGCCAAGAGACGACTCAAGAGACCCAGTACTTC. It specifies CASSQETTQETQYF.

This clonotype occurred a few times. The V gene is TRBV9, the J gene TRBJ1-2, with unresolved D. CDR1 is SGDLS, CDR2 YYNGEE, per germline. Trimming cost V 4 bases and J 4 bases, with 26 bases left between them. The CDR3 extends over 18 amino acids. The chain's CDR3 is CASSLSFRASSSSYGYTF. CDR3 nucleotides: TGTGCCAGCAGCCTGAGCTTTCGGGCCTCCTCTTCGAGCTATGGCTACACCTTC.

The chain has TRBV12-3 or TRBV12-4 and TRBJ2-2; D uncertain. This CDR3 is 13 amino acids long. V lost 3 bases and J 1 base, leaving 3 bases between the germline ends. CDR3 amino acids: CASSFKNTGELFF. For the CDR3, the DNA is TGTGCCAGCAGTTTTAAGAACACCGGGGAGCTGTTTTTT.

This rearrangement joins TRBV5-1 to TRBJ2-5, with 8 bases fitting TRBD2. The CDR3 has 15 amino acids. V trimming: 5 bases; J trimming: 2 bases; junction bases outside the gene matches: 8. The germline V gene encodes CDR1 SGHRS and CDR2 YFSETQ. The CDR3 reads CASRGASGWQETQYF. Written as DNA, the CDR3 is TGCGCCAGCAGAGGGGCTAGCGGGTGGCAAGAGACCCAGTACTTC.

This clonotype came up many times. The chain joins TRBV29-1 to TRBJ2-7, with 7 nucleotides matching TRBD1. The CDR3 spans 12 residues. Germline trimming cut 5 bases from V and 1 base from J; bases unmatched to any gene: 2. Per germline, CDR1 SQVTM and CDR2 ANQGSEA. The CDR3 DNA follows: TGCAGCGTTTGGACAGGATCCTACGAGCAGTACTTC. This sequence encodes CSVWTGSYEQYF.

This rearrangement joins TRBV11-3 to TRBJ2-7, with a tentative D call TRBD2 (5 bases). The V gene's germline CDR1 is SGHNT and CDR2 YENEEA. The CDR3 runs to 14 residues. Trimming took off 5 bases at V and 2 bases at J, with 13 bases between the two ends. The CDR3: CASSLKRITYEQYF. The CDR3 nucleotides are TGTGCCAGCAGCCTAAAGCGGATAACCTACGAGCAGTACTTC.

This clonotype occurred many times. One end of the junction is discordant with germline, which a read error may explain. V and J are TRBV7-7 and TRBJ2-5; 10 bases are a match to TRBD2. The CDR3 totals 17 residues. Germline CDR1 reads SSHAT; CDR2 reads FNYEAQ (reference sequence). The CDR3 nucleotides read TGTGCTAGCAGCCCCAGCCGGGCAGCGGGGGGGAAGAGGGCCCAGTACTTC. It specifies CASSPSRAAGGKRAQYF.

This clonotype has a count of ten or more. This chain uses TRBV12-3 or TRBV12-4 with TRBJ2-7; TRBD2 might be the D (6 bases). The CDR3 spans 13 residues. Trimming removed 4 bases from V and 6 bases from J, with 13 bases in between. CDR3 protein: CASSYRETGEQYF. CDR3 bases: TGTGCCAGCAGTTACCGGGAGACTGGCGAGCAGTACTTC.

The rearrangement links TRBV2 to TRBJ1-2, with D perhaps TRBD1 (5 bases). The CDR3 is 15 amino acids. Trimming left V 5 bases short and J 6 bases short, with 19 bases between. The germline V gene encodes CDR1 SNHLY and CDR2 FYNNEI. The CDR3: CASSKLAGEGHGYTF. The CDR3 DNA reads TGTGCCAGCAGTAAACTAGCGGGGGAGGGCCATGGCTACACCTTC.

This clonotype was seen ten or more times. This rearrangement joins TRBV20-1 to TRBJ1-1; 9 nucleotides agree with TRBD1. V gave up 5 bases and J gave up 7 bases; unmatched junction bases: 8. From germline, CDR1 is DFQATT and CDR2 SNEGSKA (reference sequence). The length of the CDR3 is 13 residues. This CDR3 is CSARQGTGSEAFF. The CDR3 region has the DNA TGCAGTGCTCGACAGGGGACAGGGAGTGAAGCTTTCTTT.